The clone carrying this T cell receptor (beta chain) occurred many times. The antigen remains undetermined. J was trimmed by 3 bases and V by 3 bases; bases with no gene match: 7. The germline V gene encodes CDR1 SEHNR and CDR2 FQNEAQ (reference sequence). This CDR3 is built from 15 residues. This entry comes from a study of neurological immune-mediated disorders. Study-level points and caveats: None of the CDR3 amino acid sequences in expanded clones turned up in more than one subject, which points to private repertoires in all groups.

The cDNA was synthesized by means of template-switch 5'RACE, which was carried out with 10-nucleotide random UMIs. In each sequencing run, over 170 million TCR-beta sequences were generated from 15-18 subjects. Via MiXCR, TCRdb re-called the 5' RACE reads, giving one row per CDR3 protein. The sample has under 70,000 distinct CDR3 sequences, around 5.2% seen once; the top ten hold about 2.6%. The chain has TRBV7-9 and TRBJ2-5, with 7 bases aligning to TRBD2. The TCR comes from a woman aged 25 to 39 with multiple sclerosis. Input material: PBMCs. For the CDR3, the DNA is TGTGCCAGCAGCTTGCCGCGGGGGACCGAAGAGACCCAGTACTTC. It specifies CASSLPRGTEETQYF.